The 25 T cell receptor beta chains given below trace back to one sample, sequenced in a study of cytomegalovirus exposure and HLA in healthy donors. The PCR contained 60 Vbeta and 13 Jbeta primers. Only in-frame clones appear in the TCRdb table, and some are missing; sequencing was by immunoSEQ multiplex PCR. The repertoire holds 130,000 or so clones, 77% seen once, with 5.8% in the top ten. The specimen sequenced was PBMCs. Receptors were obtained from a man aged 18-30 years in good health and CMV-seropositive.

The gene calls are TRBV7-9 and TRBJ2-5; maybe TRBD2 (6 bases). Deletions cut 0 bases from V and 4 bases from J, with 21 bases between. The germline CDR1 and CDR2 sequences are SEHNR and FQNEAQ (reference sequence). The CDR3 length is 18 residues. The CDR3 sequence: CASSLAHLAGGPGETQYF. As DNA, the CDR3 is TGTGCCAGCAGCTTAGCGCACCTGGCAGGAGGGCCGGGAGAGACCCAGTACTTC.

The genes are TRBV7-9 and TRBJ2-7; D not resolved. The CDR3 spans 13 residues. Trimming pared 5 bases from V and 0 bases from J, leaving 8 bases between. From germline, CDR1 is SEHNR and CDR2 FQNEAQ (reference sequence). The CDR3, as DNA: TGTGCCAGCAGCCCTCCGGGCTCCTACGAGCAGTACTTC. Its translation is CASSPPGSYEQYF.

The gene calls are TRBV15 and TRBJ2-7; perhaps TRBD1 as D (5 bases). The CDR3 runs 14 residues. V lost 5 bases and J 3 bases, leaving 14 bases between the germline ends. CDR1 and CDR2 (germline): LNHNV, YYDKDF (reference sequence). CDR3 region: CATSRETAFYEQYF. CDR3 nucleotides: TGTGCCACCAGCCGCGAGACAGCATTCTACGAGCAGTACTTC.

V usage is TRBV5-4 and J usage is TRBJ1-5; tentatively, D is TRBD1 (5 bases). With 4 bases removed from V and 4 bases from J, the gap between germline ends came to 18 bases. Per germline, CDR1 SGHNT and CDR2 YYREEE (reference sequence). The CDR3 totals 16 residues. The CDR3 DNA reads TGTGCCAGCAGCCTTTTCACTCAGGGAAGGAATCAGCCCCAGCATTTT. Translated: CASSLFTQGRNQPQHF.

This rearrangement joins TRBV12-5 to TRBJ1-2, with no clear D. Germline V gene data show CDR1 as LGHNT and CDR2 as FRNRAP. V lost 2 bases and J 5 bases, leaving 15 bases between the germline ends. This CDR3 is built from 15 residues. The CDR3 reads CASGLLGGYPYGYTF. CDR3 coding DNA: TGTGCTAGTGGTTTGCTGGGAGGGTATCCATATGGCTACACCTTC.

This clone has only one observation. J is TRBJ2-5 and V is TRBV2; the match to TRBD1 covers 9 bases. The J call is in doubt because the DNA end fits TRBJ2-7 better. This CDR3 region has 16 residues. CDR1 is SNHLY and CDR2 is FYNNEI in the germline V gene. The CDR3 DNA reads as TGTGCCAGCAGGGCCGTACAGGGGGCGAGGGGGTACGAGCAGTACTTC. It encodes CASRAVQGARGYEQYF.

The CDR3 here is CASRFQGARTTEAFF. The CDR3 DNA sequence: TGTGCCAGCAGATTTCAGGGGGCGCGGACCACTGAAGCTTTCTTT. This rearrangement joins TRBV25-1 to TRBJ1-1; the match to TRBD1 covers 8 bases. The CDR3 length is 15 residues. The germline V gene encodes CDR1 MGHDK and CDR2 SYGVNS. Trimming cost V 6 bases and J 4 bases; bases outside gene matches: 10.

This clone was found a few times. This chain links TRBV5-1 with TRBJ1-1, with a tentative D call TRBD1 (5 bases). The CDR3 spans 12 residues. Trimming cost V 2 bases and J 6 bases, with 8 bases left between them. Per the germline V gene, CDR1 is SGHRS and CDR2 is YFSETQ. The CDR3 spells CASSFQGAEAFF. CDR3 DNA: TGCGCCAGCAGCTTTCAGGGCGCTGAAGCTTTCTTT.

CDR3 sequence (DNA): TGTGCCTGGAGTAGCACCGGTCGGGAGCAGTACTTC. It codes for CAWSSTGREQYF. The chain carries TRBV30 and TRBJ2-7; D uncertain. The ends were cut back, 2 bases at V and 7 bases at J, with 12 bases in the middle. The CDR3 contains 12 residues. Germline assignment: CDR1 GTSNPN and CDR2 SVGIG (reference sequence). Complete variable domain (other parts from reference TRBV30 and TRBJ2-7): SQTIHQWPATLVQPVGSPLSLECTVEGTSNPNLYWYRQAAGRGLQLLFYSVGIGQISSEVPQNLSASRPQDRQFILSSKKLLLSDSGFYLCAWSSTGREQYFGPGTRLTVT.

This chain uses TRBV5-6 with TRBJ1-2, with unresolved D. The germline V gene encodes CDR1 SGHDT and CDR2 YYEEEE. The CDR3 has 11 amino acids. V lost 4 bases, J lost 8 bases, and 9 bases lay in between. Here the CDR3 reads CASSRVAGYTF. The CDR3 DNA reads as TGTGCCAGCAGCCGGGTGGCGGGCTACACCTTC.

Notes on this clone: The junction does not match germline at one end; this may be a read error. V gene TRBV9 combines with J gene TRBJ2-3; no clear D. The CDR3 covers 12 residues. CDR1 is SGDLS and CDR2 is YYNGEE in the germline V gene. CDR3 sequence reads: CASSPYTDMQYF. In DNA form, the CDR3 reads TGTGCCAGCAGCCCGTACACAGATATGCAGTATTTT.

The chain is built from TRBV11-2 and TRBJ1-1, with 8 bases aligning to TRBD1. This CDR3 is built from 13 residues. CDR1 and CDR2 (germline): SGHAT, FQNNGV. V shed 6 bases, J shed 1 base, and the junction held 1 base outside the gene matches. The CDR3: CASRDRANTEAFF. CDR3 nucleotide sequence: TGTGCCAGCAGGGACAGGGCGAACACTGAAGCTTTCTTT.

For this clone: The same CDR3 also results from other DNA sequences found in this sample. The chain combines TRBV4-1 with TRBJ1-5, with 9 bases aligning to TRBD1. CDR1 and CDR2 from the germline V gene are MGHRA and YSYEKL. The CDR3 sequence is 16 residues long. J lost 6 bases, V lost 1 base, and 7 bases had no gene match. The DNA of the CDR3 is TGCGCCAGCAGCCAAGTGTTAACAGGGGGCCGTCAGCCCCAGCATTTT. As protein: CASSQVLTGGRQPQHF.

J is TRBJ2-5 and V is TRBV7-6; the D is unclear. V shed 5 bases and J shed 3 bases, with 7 bases lying between them. Germline V lookup: CDR1 SGHVS, CDR2 FNYEAQ. The CDR3 has 12 amino acids. The CDR3: CASSPHKETQYF. In DNA, the CDR3 is TGTGCCAGCAGCCCACACAAAGAGACCCAGTACTTC.

The sample holds a few counts of this clone. One junction end disagrees with the germline gene, perhaps due to a read error. The same CDR3 arises from other DNA sequences in this sample as well. The gene calls are TRBV18 and TRBJ1-1; TRBD1 agrees at 8 bases. From germline, CDR1 is KGHSH and CDR2 LQKENI. The CDR3 runs to 14 residues. As DNA, the CDR3 is TGTGCCAGCTCCTTAACAGGGGGTGACACCGAAGCTTTCTTT. Translation gives CASSLTGGDTEAFF.

V is TRBV4-1 and J is TRBJ1-1; 7 positions agree with TRBD1. CDR1 and CDR2 from the germline V gene are MGHRA and YSYEKL. The V segment lost 4 bases and the J segment 7 bases; nucleotides outside the gene matches: 21. CDR3 length equals 18 residues. CDR3 sequence (DNA): TGCGCCAGCAGCCTTAATCCCTACGGACAGGTTAATAGACTTGAAGCTTTCTTT. Translating it yields CASSLNPYGQVNRLEAFF.

V and J are TRBV29-1 and TRBJ2-7; 9 bases are a match to TRBD1. Germline trimming cut 7 bases from V and 0 bases from J; bases unmatched to any gene: 4. CDR3 size: 13 residues. Germline values: CDR1 SQVTM, CDR2 ANQGSEA. The CDR3, as DNA: TGCAGCGCCTGGACAGGGGACTCCTACGAGCAGTACTTC. Protein product: CSAWTGDSYEQYF.

J is TRBJ1-1 and V is TRBV6-6; the D gene is possibly TRBD1 (5 bases). Germline-derived CDR1 and CDR2 are MNHNY and SVGAGI (reference sequence). The CDR3 sequence is 15 residues long. V gave up 0 bases and J gave up 4 bases, with 12 bases separating them. The chain's CDR3 is CASSYSLFGGTEAFF. DNA for the CDR3: TGTGCCAGCAGTTACTCATTATTCGGGGGCACTGAAGCTTTCTTT.

The V gene is TRBV7-8, the J gene TRBJ1-1, with 8 bases fitting TRBD1. With V trimmed by 2 bases and J by 6 bases, 2 bases remained unmatched. Germline V gives CDR1 SGHVS, CDR2 FQNEAQ. The CDR3 loop spans 13 amino acids. CDR3 loop: CASSLSDRAEAFF. In DNA, the CDR3 is TGTGCCAGCAGCTTATCGGACAGGGCTGAAGCTTTCTTT. The entire variable domain, with the rest obtained from reference TRBV7-8 and TRBJ1-1, is as follows: GAGVSQSPRYKVAKRGQDVALRCDPISGHVSLFWYQQALGQGPEFLTYFQNEAQLDKSGLPSDRFFAERPEGSVSTLKIQRTQQEDSAVYLCASSLSDRAEAFFGQGTRLTVV.

The chain joins TRBV6-6 to TRBJ2-1; D ambiguous. The germline gives CDR1 MNHNY, CDR2 SVGAGI (reference sequence). The CDR3 sequence is 14 residues long. Between the trimmed V and J ends, which lost 10 bases and 2 bases, there was a span of 15 bases. CDR3 DNA: TGTGCCACCCGACACCTCAACCCCTACAATGAGCAGTTCTTC. This codes for CATRHLNPYNEQFF.

V and J are TRBV15 and TRBJ2-7; 9 bases match TRBD1. J gave up 1 base and V 5 bases, and 3 bases lay outside the gene matches. This CDR3 is built from 14 residues. Looked up from germline, CDR1 is LNHNV and CDR2 is YYDKDF (reference sequence). The CDR3 nucleotides read TGTGCCACCAGCGTCGGGACAGGGTCCTACGAGCAGTACTTC. It specifies CATSVGTGSYEQYF.

V gene TRBV5-1 combines with J gene TRBJ1-2; 9 positions match TRBD1. This CDR3 spans 13 amino acids. The junction had 6 bases not matched to a gene; V was cut back by 4 bases and J by 8 bases. CDR1 SGHRS and CDR2 YFSETQ come from the germline V gene. In DNA form, the CDR3 reads TGCGCCAGCAGCCTACAGGGGGCTGAGGGCTACACCTTC. It codes for CASSLQGAEGYTF.

The chain uses TRBV7-2 and TRBJ2-6; 7 nucleotides align to TRBD1. The J segment lost 0 bases and the V segment lost 1 base, leaving 6 bases of the junction unmatched. The germline gives CDR1 SGHTA, CDR2 FQGNSA. This CDR3 region has 18 residues. The CDR3 protein is CASSLGLRGSSGANVLTF. For the CDR3, the DNA is TGTGCCAGCAGCTTAGGGCTCAGGGGGAGCTCTGGGGCCAACGTCCTGACTTTC.

This clone turned up a few times. The V call is TRBV5-8, the J call TRBJ1-5, with 7 bases identical to TRBD1. The CDR3 runs 16 residues. The trim removed 1 base at V and 4 bases at J, leaving 8 bases unmatched. The germline CDR1 and CDR2 sequences are SGHTS and YDEGEE. CDR3 nucleotides: TGTGCCAGCAGCTTGTTAGGGCAGGGGGGAAATCAGCCCCAGCATTTT. Its translation is CASSLLGQGGNQPQHF. Filled out from reference TRBV5-8 and TRBJ1-5, the complete variable domain reads EAGVTQSPTHLIKTRGQQATLRCSPISGHTSVYWYQQALGLGLQFLLWYDEGEERNRGNFPPRFSGRQFPNYSSELNVNALELEDSALYLCASSLLGQGGNQPQHFGDGTRLSIL.

The table lists this clone with a count of one. The chain employs TRBV5-1 and TRBJ1-4, with a possible D match to TRBD1 (5 bases). This CDR3 spans 14 amino acids. Between the trimmed V and J ends, which lost 0 bases and 8 bases, there was a span of 11 bases. Germline V gene lookup returns CDR1 SGHRS and CDR2 YFSETQ. CDR3 sequence reads: CASSLGQGGEKLFF. Written as DNA, the CDR3 is TGCGCCAGCAGCTTGGGGCAGGGTGGGGAAAAACTGTTTTTT.